A selection of T cell receptor beta chains follows, all from one sample in a study of cytomegalovirus exposure and HLA in healthy donors. The table came from immunoSEQ multiplex PCR; TCRdb's copy has only in-frame clones and leaves some out. The table records about 160,000 clones, around 84% of them present only once. Sample: PBMCs. The receptors were sampled from a man aged 45-65 years in good health and CMV-seropositive. CDR3s include the opening cysteine and the closing phenylalanine or tryptophan. The order of the fields is clone size, V gene, J gene, D gene, CDR3 length, CDR3 DNA, CDR3 protein. The D gene is left open where the match is weak. Only part of the rows carry a size: once, few, many, or a class if the clone is expanded.

>NA|TRBV7-3|TRBJ2-3|TRBD1|15
TGTGCCAGCAGCTTGAACAGGGGCACCACAGATACGCAGTATTTT
CASSLNRGTTDTQYF
>NA|TRBV29-1|TRBJ1-1|NA|12
TGCAGCGGTCGACAGACGAACACTGAAGCTTTCTTT
CSGRQTNTEAFF
>NA|TRBV30|TRBJ1-1|NA|11
TGTGCCTGGTGGTCCAGGGGTGGCGCTTTCTTT
CAWWSRGGAFF
>few|TRBV7-9|TRBJ1-1|NA|13
TGTGCCAGCAGCTCTCCTATGAACACTGAAGCTTTCTTT
CASSSPMNTEAFF
>NA|TRBV6-1|TRBJ2-7|TRBD1|16
TGTGCCAGCAGAGAAGAGACAGGGGTTGGATCCTACGAGCAGTACTTT
CASREETGVGSYEQYF
>few|TRBV5-1|TRBJ1-6|TRBD1|16
TGCGCCAGCAGCTTACGGGACAGCTCGCCCAATTCACCCCTCCACTTT
CASSLRDSSPNSPLHF
>NA|TRBV6-1|TRBJ1-1|NA|11
TGTGCCAGCAGTGAACACAGGGAAGCTTTCTTT
CASSEHREAFF
>NA|TRBV5-5|TRBJ1-2|NA|17
TGTGCCAGCAGCTTAAGGGGACTCGGGCTCTCCTTGGCGGGCTACACCTTC
CASSLRGLGLSLAGYTF
>NA|TRBV6-1|TRBJ2-5|TRBD1|16
TGTGCCAGCAGTGAAGGTCCGGGACAGGGGCAAGAGACCCAGTACTTC
CASSEGPGQGQETQYF
>NA|TRBV6-5|TRBJ2-3|TRBD2|15
TGTGCCAGCATTCCACCGGGAGGTTCGGCAGATACGCAGTATTTT
CASIPPGGSADTQYF
>NA|TRBV10-2|TRBJ2-1|NA|12
TGCGCCAGCAGTACAGTAACCGATGAGCAGTTCTTC
CASSTVTDEQFF
>NA|TRBV7-2|TRBJ2-5|NA|15
TGTGCCAGCAGCTTAGCGCTATCGTACCAAGAGACCCAGTACTTC
CASSLALSYQETQYF
>NA|TRBV19|TRBJ1-6|TRBD1|16
TGTGCCAGTAGAGAAAACAGGGGGAGTGGGAATTCACCCCTCCACTTT
CASRENRGSGNSPLHF
>NA|TRBV9|TRBJ2-4|NA|14
TGTGCCAGCAGCTCCGGGTCCGAGGCGTACATTCAGTACTTC
CASSSGSEAYIQYF
>NA|TRBV14|TRBJ1-3|NA|15
TGTGCCAGCAGCCAAGGGGCAGGGACAGGAAACACCATATATTTT
CASSQGAGTGNTIYF
>NA|TRBV27|TRBJ2-6|TRBD2|18
TGTGCCAGCAGCTCCCGGGCTAGCGGATCCTCTGGGGCCAACGTCCTGACTTTC
CASSSRASGSSGANVLTF
>few|TRBV4-1|TRBJ2-3|NA|15
TGCGCCAGCAGCCTCCGGACATCGTCCACAGATACGCAGTATTTT
CASSLRTSSTDTQYF
>NA|TRBV7-9|TRBJ2-1|TRBD2|15
TGTGCCAGCCGGCGGACTAGCGGGGCCTACAATGAGCAGTTCTTC
CASRRTSGAYNEQFF
>NA|TRBV19|TRBJ1-1|NA|15
TGTGCCAGTAGTAGACGCCAGGCGATGAACACTGAAGCTTTCTTT
CASSRRQAMNTEAFF
>NA|TRBV5-1|TRBJ1-6|TRBD1|16
TGCGCCAGCAGCTTGGGGGGACAGGCTGGGAATTCACCCCTCCACTTT
CASSLGGQAGNSPLHF
>NA|TRBV6-1|TRBJ2-5|TRBD1|14
TGTGCCAGCACCAGCTGGGACAGGGAAGAGACCCAGTACTTC
CASTSWDREETQYF
>NA|TRBV7-6|TRBJ2-3|TRBD2|18
TGTGCCAGCAGCTCGCCGGGGGTACGCGGGAGGGCCACAGATACGCAGTATTTT
CASSSPGVRGRATDTQYF
>NA|TRBV10-3|TRBJ1-5|NA|14
TGTGCCATCAGCGTCAACAGGGTCGGTCAGCCCCAGCATTTT
CAISVNRVGQPQHF